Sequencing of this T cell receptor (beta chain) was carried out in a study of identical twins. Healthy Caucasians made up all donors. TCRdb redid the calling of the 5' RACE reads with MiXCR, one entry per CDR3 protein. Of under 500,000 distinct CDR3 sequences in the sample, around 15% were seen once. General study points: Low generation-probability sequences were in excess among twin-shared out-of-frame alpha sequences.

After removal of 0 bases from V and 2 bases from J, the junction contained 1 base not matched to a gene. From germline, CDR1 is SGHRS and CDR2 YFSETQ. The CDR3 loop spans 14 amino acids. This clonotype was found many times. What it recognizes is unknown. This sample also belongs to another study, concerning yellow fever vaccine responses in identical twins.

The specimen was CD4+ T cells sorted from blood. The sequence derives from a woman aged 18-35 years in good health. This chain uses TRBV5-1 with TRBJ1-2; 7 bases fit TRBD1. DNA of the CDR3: TGCGCCAGCAGCTTGGAGGGACAGAACTATGGCTACACCTTC. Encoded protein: CASSLEGQNYGYTF.